The 31 T cell receptor beta chains presented below share a single source sample, sequenced in a study of T cell responses to AZD1222 COVID-19 vaccine. Clones were sequenced by immunoSEQ multiplex PCR, and TCRdb holds only the in-frame ones, with some missing. The sample has about 100,000 clones, about 89% seen once. Material: peripheral blood, obtained 28 days after the second dose of the MenACWY control vaccine. Receptors originate from an adult who received the MenACWY meningococcal vaccine as a control.

Only a few counts were recorded for this clone. The V call is TRBV29-1, the J call TRBJ1-1, with D hard to call. Germline CDR1 is SQVTM and CDR2 is ANQGSEA. The CDR3 runs to 14 residues. V lost 6 bases, J lost 7 bases, and 21 bases lay in between. CDR3 protein: CSVAKRRAENEAFF. The DNA for the CDR3 is TGCAGCGTCGCAAAGAGGAGGGCAGAAAATGAAGCTTTCTTT.

The chain joins TRBV3-1 (or the pseudogene TRBV3-2) to TRBJ2-2, with D hard to call. The V end was cut by 5 bases, the J end by 0 bases, with 16 bases between. This CDR3 spans 17 amino acids. The germline CDR1 and CDR2 sequences are LGHDT and YNNKEL (reference sequence). The chain's CDR3 is CASSSRWQASNTGELFF. The CDR3 nucleotides are TGTGCCAGCAGCTCGAGGTGGCAAGCCTCGAACACCGGGGAGCTGTTTTTT.

V usage is TRBV11-2 and J usage is TRBJ1-4, with D uncertain. CDR3 length: 14 amino acids. With 3 bases removed from V and 7 bases from J, the gap between germline ends came to 12 bases. The V gene's germline CDR1 is SGHAT and CDR2 FQNNGV. CDR3 sequence reads: CASSLDGEFEKLFF. DNA of the CDR3: TGTGCCAGCAGCTTGGACGGGGAGTTTGAAAAACTGTTTTTT.

This clone turned up a few times. CDR3 bases: TGTGCCAGCAGCTTGGACAGGACCTGGGGTTATGGCTACACCTTC. Translation: CASSLDRTWGYGYTF. This chain uses TRBV7-2 with TRBJ1-2, with TRBD1 identical over 7 bases. The germline V gene has CDR1 SGHTA and CDR2 FQGNSA. V lost 3 bases, J lost 5 bases, and 9 bases stayed unmatched. The CDR3 totals 15 residues.

The chain employs TRBV7-2 and TRBJ2-2; D is perhaps TRBD2 (6 bases). V shed 0 bases and J shed 11 bases, with 16 bases lying between them. The CDR3 is 15 amino acids. Germline-derived CDR1 and CDR2 are SGHTA and FQGNSA. The CDR3 nucleotides are TGTGCCAGCAGCTTAGCTACCCGTAGGGGAGGAGAGCTGTTTTTT. Translation: CASSLATRRGGELFF.

The sample holds a few counts of this clone. This chain joins TRBV3-1 (or the pseudogene TRBV3-2) and TRBJ2-1; 10 bases fit TRBD1. The CDR3 is 17 residues long. Germline lookup yields CDR1 LGHDT and CDR2 YNNKEL (reference sequence). With V trimmed by 3 bases and J by 6 bases, 11 bases remained unmatched. The CDR3 sequence: CASSHASGTGVGNEQFF. The CDR3 coding sequence is TGTGCCAGCAGCCACGCATCCGGGACAGGGGTAGGCAATGAGCAGTTCTTC.

This clone was seen a handful of times. The V and J genes are TRBV19 and TRBJ1-5; D is uncertain. The germline V and J ends were trimmed by 3 bases and 1 base, with 13 bases remaining between them. In germline, CDR1 is LNHDA, CDR2 SQIVND (reference sequence). This CDR3 has 16 residues. This CDR3 reads CASSIPSGRSNQPQHF. The CDR3 DNA reads TGTGCCAGTAGTATTCCCTCTGGCAGGAGCAATCAGCCCCAGCATTTT.

This chain uses TRBV29-1 with TRBJ1-3, with 9 nucleotides matching TRBD1. The CDR3 is 17 amino acids. V gave up 6 bases and J gave up 1 base; unmatched junction bases: 13. CDR1 SQVTM and CDR2 ANQGSEA come from the germline V gene. CDR3 sequence (DNA): TGCAGCGTCGGAGGCTTACCGGGACAGGGTTCTGGAAACACCATATATTTT. This translates into CSVGGLPGQGSGNTIYF.

This clone was observed a few times. The rearrangement uses TRBV30 and TRBJ2-7; no firm D call. V lost 0 bases and J lost 4, with 10 bases in between. The CDR3 consists of 13 residues. The germline V gene has CDR1 GTSNPN and CDR2 SVGIG (reference sequence). The CDR3 here is CAWSVDRGYEQYF. The CDR3, as DNA: TGTGCCTGGAGTGTCGACCGTGGGTACGAGCAGTACTTC.

In this sample, this clone turned up a few times. Other DNA sequences in this specimen translate into the identical CDR3. This chain joins TRBV6-1 and TRBJ1-5, with a weak D call TRBD1 (6 bases). The V gene lost 3 bases and the J gene lost 3 bases, with 9 bases spanning the gap. Germline CDR1 MNHNS, CDR2 SASEGT. The length of the CDR3 is 14 residues. CDR3 loop: CASSETGNNQPQHF. DNA of the CDR3: TGTGCCAGCAGTGAGACAGGCAACAATCAGCCCCAGCATTTT.

V and J are TRBV4-2 and TRBJ2-2; TRBD2 matches at 12 bases. Trimming cost V 3 bases and J 6 bases; bases outside gene matches: 14. The CDR3 consists of 19 residues. Per the germline V gene, CDR1 is LGHNA and CDR2 is YNFKEQ. The CDR3: CASSHQLAGGDRGAGELFF. CDR3 sequence (DNA): TGTGCCAGCAGCCATCAACTAGCGGGGGGTGATAGGGGTGCCGGGGAGCTGTTTTTT.

This chain uses TRBV5-1 with TRBJ1-2, with D uncertain. Germline-derived CDR1 and CDR2 are SGHRS and YFSETQ. V was clipped by 5 bases and J by 3 bases, with 17 bases between them. The CDR3 consists of 15 residues. The CDR3 loop is CASRRVEGWDYGYTF. Here the CDR3 DNA reads TGCGCCAGCAGGAGGGTAGAAGGTTGGGACTATGGCTACACCTTC.

The CDR3 loop is CATSRDLSTDTQYF. In DNA form, the CDR3 reads TGTGCCACCAGCAGGGACCTCTCCACAGATACGCAGTATTTT. The V gene is TRBV15, the J gene TRBJ2-3; D gene ambiguous. The CDR3 extends over 14 amino acids. Germline CDR1 and CDR2: LNHNV and YYDKDF (reference sequence). V lost 3 bases, J lost 2 bases, and 9 bases lay in between. Complete variable domain (other parts from reference TRBV15 and TRBJ2-3): DAMVIQNPRYQVTQFGKPVTLSCSQTLNHNVMYWYQQKSSQAPKLLFHYYDKDFNNEADTPDNFQSRRPNTSFCFLDIRSPGLGDTAMYLCATSRDLSTDTQYFGPGTRLTVL.

The CDR3 region is CASSSGGGYEQYF. For the CDR3, the DNA is TGTGCCAGCAGCTCCGGGGGTGGCTACGAGCAGTACTTC. The V gene is TRBV11-3, the J gene TRBJ2-7; TRBD2 might be the D (6 bases). Germline V CDR1 and CDR2: SGHNT, YENEEA. Trimming stripped 4 bases from V and 3 bases from J, with 10 bases between. This CDR3 region has 13 residues.

V gene TRBV2 combines with J gene TRBJ2-3; D is unresolved. V lost 4 bases and J 2 bases, leaving 10 bases between the germline ends. CDR3 length: 14 amino acids. Germline CDR1 reads SNHLY; CDR2 reads FYNNEI. The DNA for the CDR3 is TGTGCCAGCAGTGGCAGGCCCCCCACAGATACGCAGTATTTT. Translating gives CASSGRPPTDTQYF.

The chain carries TRBV18 and TRBJ1-3; D gene uncertain. Germline V CDR1 and CDR2: KGHSH, LQKENI. CDR3 size: 20 residues. The germline V and J ends were trimmed by 2 bases and 0 bases, with 23 bases remaining between them. CDR3 coding DNA: TGTGCCAGCTCACCATTAGTCGGACGGAATAGCCCTCGCTCTGGAAACACCATATATTTT. Translation: CASSPLVGRNSPRSGNTIYF.

In its sample, this clone was seen once. This rearrangement joins TRBV6-5 to TRBJ2-7; tentative D call: TRBD2 (5 bases). Germline CDR1 is MNHEY and CDR2 is SVGAGI. V lost 5 bases to trimming and J lost 4 bases, with 12 bases between them. CDR3 length: 13 amino acids. The CDR3 nucleotides are TGTGCCAGCAGTCTTGGGAGAGTATACGAGCAGTACTTC. Translating gives CASSLGRVYEQYF.

The CDR3 DNA reads as TGTGCCAGCAGCGGACAGAGGGGAGTCAAAAACATTCAGTACTTC. Encoded protein: CASSGQRGVKNIQYF. This chain joins TRBV7-2 and TRBJ2-4, with D perhaps TRBD1 (6 bases). Deletions cut 5 bases from V and 3 bases from J, with 14 bases between. This CDR3 is built from 15 residues. CDR1 is SGHTA and CDR2 is FQGNSA in the germline V gene.

The chain recombines TRBV6-6 with TRBJ2-3, with 7 nucleotides matching TRBD1. In germline, CDR1 is MNHNY, CDR2 SVGAGI (reference sequence). The CDR3 spans 16 residues. Losses at the gene ends were 2 bases for V and 1 base for J; bases not matched to a gene: 6. The CDR3 spells CASSYPRGQRTDTQYF. The CDR3 DNA sequence: TGTGCCAGCAGTTACCCGAGGGGACAGCGCACAGATACGCAGTATTTT.

The rearrangement links TRBV6-2 or TRBV6-3 to TRBJ2-7; D gene unclear. The CDR3 consists of 13 residues. Per germline, CDR1 MNHEY and CDR2 SVGEGT. The V and J ends lost 0 bases and 3 bases respectively, with 6 bases between them. This CDR3 reads CASSYSGFYEQYF. Here the CDR3 DNA reads TGTGCCAGCAGTTACTCAGGGTTCTACGAGCAGTACTTC.

This clone was observed once. The rearrangement uses TRBV23-1 and TRBJ1-4; TRBD1 might be the D (6 bases). TRBV23-1 is an ORF, with its function uncertain. V was trimmed by 3 bases and J by 5 bases, leaving 16 bases between them. This CDR3 has 16 amino acids. As DNA, the CDR3 is TGCGCCAGCAGTCACCCGCGACAGGACTCGAATGAAAAACTGTTTTTT. Residues: CASSHPRQDSNEKLFF.

The chain employs TRBV7-2 and TRBJ2-2; D may be TRBD2 (5 bases). CDR1 SGHTA and CDR2 FQGNSA come from the germline V gene. The CDR3 covers 15 residues. V was clipped by 0 bases and J by 7 bases, with 12 bases between them. Here the CDR3 DNA reads TGTGCCAGCAGCTTAGCGAGGACTGCGCGCGGGGAGCTGTTTTTT. Protein: CASSLARTARGELFF.

The J gene is TRBJ2-5, the V gene TRBV5-1; D is perhaps TRBD1 or TRBD2 (5 bases each). Trimming cost V 3 bases and J 2 bases, with 35 bases left between them. This CDR3 is built from 22 residues. CDR1 is SGHRS and CDR2 is YFSETQ in the germline V gene. Here the CDR3 reads CASSSSPPGPRYRSYPQETQYF. The CDR3 bases are TGCGCCAGCAGCTCGAGCCCTCCGGGACCAAGGTATCGGAGTTATCCGCAAGAGACCCAGTACTTC.

This sequence joins TRBV6-6 and TRBJ2-7; 8 bases agree with TRBD1. The CDR3 totals 15 residues. The V gene end was trimmed by 4 bases and the J gene end by 5 bases; junction bases not matched to a gene: 10. Germline loops: CDR1 MNHNY, CDR2 SVGAGI (reference sequence). The CDR3: CASSSLRGRRNEQYF. In DNA form, the CDR3 reads TGTGCCAGCAGTTCCCTCAGGGGGCGACGGAACGAGCAGTACTTC.

This sequence joins TRBV5-1 and TRBJ1-1; 8 nucleotides match TRBD1. CDR1 and CDR2 (germline): SGHRS, YFSETQ. The ends lost 0 bases at V and 4 bases at J; junction bases unmatched: 5. The CDR3 consists of 15 residues. CDR3 sequence reads: CASSLAGRGLTEAFF. The CDR3 nucleotides are TGCGCCAGCAGCTTGGCGGGCAGGGGGCTCACTGAAGCTTTCTTT.

This clone was detected a few times. This sequence joins TRBV2 and TRBJ2-3; 9 bases align to TRBD2. In germline, CDR1 is SNHLY, CDR2 FYNNEI. The junction had 5 bases not matched to a gene; V was cut back by 6 bases and J by 1 base. The CDR3 spans 15 residues. CDR3 nucleotides: TGTGCCAGCAGGGGACTAGCTACCGGCACAGATACGCAGTATTTT. It is translated as CASRGLATGTDTQYF.

The CDR3 sequence: CASSQVTSGGNPYEQYF. As DNA, the CDR3 is TGTGCCAGCAGCCAAGTCACTAGCGGGGGGAACCCCTACGAGCAGTACTTC. This chain joins TRBV4-2 and TRBJ2-7, with 12 bases fitting TRBD2. This CDR3 spans 17 amino acids. J lost 2 bases, V lost 1 base, and 6 bases had no gene match. Looked up from germline, CDR1 is LGHNA and CDR2 is YNFKEQ.

The chain recombines TRBV6-6 with TRBJ2-3; no clear D gene. This CDR3 is built from 15 residues. Per germline, CDR1 MNHNY and CDR2 SVGAGI (reference sequence). V lost 5 bases and J 4 bases, leaving 16 bases between the germline ends. The CDR3 nucleotides are TGTGCCAGCAGTCAAACCCGGGCAGTTCCAGATACGCAGTATTTT. Amino acids: CASSQTRAVPDTQYF.

The rearrangement links TRBV5-4 to TRBJ2-5; D perhaps matches TRBD1 (5 bases). This CDR3 has 17 residues. Per germline, CDR1 SGHNT and CDR2 YYREEE (reference sequence). The germline V and J ends were trimmed by 0 bases and 5 bases, with 20 bases remaining between them. The CDR3 here is CASSLGPGSVVGETQYF. As DNA, the CDR3 is TGTGCCAGCAGCTTGGGTCCAGGGTCTGTAGTTGGGGAGACCCAGTACTTC.

V usage is TRBV28 and J usage is TRBJ2-2; TRBD2 aligns across 10 bases. The CDR3 spans 15 residues. Germline trimming cut 4 bases from V and 5 bases from J; bases unmatched to any gene: 4. Germline assignment: CDR1 MDHEN and CDR2 SYDVKM. Written as DNA, the CDR3 is TGTGCCAGCAGTTCCAGCGGGGGGGTGACCGGGGAGCTGTTTTTT. Its translation: CASSSSGGVTGELFF.

A single count supports this clone. The chain links TRBV18 to TRBJ2-6, with D hard to call. CDR3 length: 16 amino acids. Germline CDR1 and CDR2: KGHSH and LQKENI. The ends were cut back, 0 bases at V and 4 bases at J, with 10 bases in the middle. In nucleotides, the CDR3 is TGTGCCAGCTCACCACCGTTAAGTCAGGGGGCCAACGTCCTGACTTTC. This translates into CASSPPLSQGANVLTF.